This T cell receptor (beta chain) was sequenced during a study of T cells after yellow fever vaccination (dated by TCRdb to about 2019). Study-level background: The SMART-Seq v4 Ultra Low Input RNA kit was used to prepare libraries from fractions with low cell numbers. To track T-cell clones before and after primary and booster YFV17D yellow fever vaccination, bulk TCR alpha and beta repertoires were sequenced longitudinally. Two healthy male donors made up the cohort, one aged 18 to 29 years and the other aged 30 to 39 years. Bulk PBMC replicates and cell subsets were isolated from blood drawn at multiple timepoints before and after both primary and secondary immunization.

From the cysteine through the phenylalanine, the CDR3 covers 16 amino acids. The sequence is cut down to CDR3 DNA, 48 bases in frame from base 1. V loses 5 bases at its end and J loses 8 bases; junction bases beyond the gene matches: 14. These reads were obtained on an Illumina NovaSeq 6000. TCR cDNA was made using 5'RACE template switching, a step that added a universal primer site and unique molecular identifiers. cDNA synthesis was primed from both the TCR alpha and TCR beta constant segments. Library amplification used two PCR steps, and the second PCR step added sample barcodes and sequencing adapters. Sequencing of libraries was done on Illumina HiSeq 2500 (2x100 bp) or NovaSeq (2x150 bp). Regarding the original processing steps: Reads were demultiplexed and collapsed into UMI consensus sequences with MIGEC, and V(D)J alignment was performed with MiXCR. Vaccine-responding clonotypes were identified with edgeR using replicate PBMC samples, with FDR below 0.01 and a log2 fold change above 5 up to day 15 being required. CD4 or CD8 identity was assigned to each bulk clonotype according to whether the clonotype was present at higher abundance in the sequenced CD4 repertoire or the sequenced CD8 repertoire. TCRdb reprocessed the public reads (quality trimming at Q25 with fastp, clone calling with MiXCR) and kept in-frame beta chains. All rows with the same CDR3 protein become a single entry with the most common DNA and genes. TCRdb's processing, not the study's, gives the V and J calls here. A total of hundreds of thousands of distinct CDR3 sequences appear in this sample, roughly 20% of them only once. Together, the top ten hold around 17% of the sample.

The full study reports these points: Because the study included only a couple of donors, the extent to which the findings can be generalized is limited. After the booster, most clones that had expanded after primary vaccination were detected again (approximately 97% of CD4 and about 88% of CD8), suggesting broad maintenance of memory. A small fraction of clonotypes showed up in both the CD4 and CD8 compartments, probably as a result of convergent recombination. Because abundant contaminating clonotypes from the bulk population could be contained in FACS-sorted repertoires, computational filtering was required. The secondary T-cell response was found to be weaker but faster than the primary response, with a peak reached on day 5 rather than on day 15.

The treatment or condition label, read with the paper, signifies: live attenuated yellow fever vaccine strain. At each blood-draw timepoint, two biological replicates of bulk PBMCs were obtained. PBMCs were isolated from peripheral blood using a standard Ficoll-Paque protocol. TriZol was used to extract RNA from bulk PBMCs, CD4 and CD8 fractions, and dextramer-positive and dextramer-negative fractions. This clonotype was seen many times. Its antigen target is currently unknown. Base qualities were left out, and no much larger clone turns up one base away. This clonotype originated in a man aged 18-30 years who received the YFV17D yellow fever vaccine. This specimen was PBMCs, taken before the yellow fever booster vaccination. The chain was built from TRBV12-3 or TRBV12-4 and TRBJ2-1; 8 central nucleotides agree with TRBD2. The nucleotides are TGTGCCAGCAGTAACAACCGGGGGGGCGGGTCTTATGAGCAGTTCTTC. Its protein reads: CASSNNRGGGSYEQFF.